The clone carrying this T cell receptor beta chain occurred a few times. TCRdb keeps only in-frame clones here, not all; method: immunoSEQ multiplex PCR. This table holds 25,000 to 30,000 clones, 55% to 75% found once. Trimming took 3 bases from V and 8 from J, leaving 16 bases between them. CDR1 and CDR2 (germline): GTSNPN, SVGIG (reference sequence). The CDR3 consists of 13 residues. This sample is drawn from a study of cytotoxic CD8 clonotypes in ibrutinib-treated CLL. About the study: Recorded responses included about 25 partial and 2 complete; following median roughly 70 months, roughly 15 stayed remitted and about 12 progressed.

The TCR was taken from a human donor with chronic lymphocytic leukemia. J is TRBJ1-2 and V is TRBV30; D not certain. Sequencing used PBMCs, obtained after 24 months of ibrutinib treatment. The chain's CDR3 is CAWSRPLMGGYTF. In DNA form, the CDR3 reads TGTGCCTGGAGCAGACCCCTCATGGGAGGCTACACCTTC. Together with reference TRBV30 and TRBJ1-2, the CDR3 gives the full variable domain: SQTIHQWPATLVQPVGSPLSLECTVEGTSNPNLYWYRQAAGRGLQLLFYSVGIGQISSEVPQNLSASRPQDRQFILSSKKLLLSDSGFYLCAWSRPLMGGYTFGSGTRLTVV.